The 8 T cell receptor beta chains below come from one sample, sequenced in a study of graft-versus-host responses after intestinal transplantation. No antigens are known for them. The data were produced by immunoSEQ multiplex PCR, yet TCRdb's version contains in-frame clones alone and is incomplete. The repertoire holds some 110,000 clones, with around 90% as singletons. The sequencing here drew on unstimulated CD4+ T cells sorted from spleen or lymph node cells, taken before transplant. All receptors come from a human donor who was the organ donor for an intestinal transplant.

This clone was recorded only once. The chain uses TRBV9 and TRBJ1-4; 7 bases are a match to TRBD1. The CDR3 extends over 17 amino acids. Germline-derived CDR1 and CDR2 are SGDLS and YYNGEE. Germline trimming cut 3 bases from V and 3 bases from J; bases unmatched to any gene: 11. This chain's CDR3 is CASSADGGGTANEKLFF. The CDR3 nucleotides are TGTGCCAGCAGCGCGGATGGGGGAGGGACAGCTAATGAAAAACTGTTTTTT.

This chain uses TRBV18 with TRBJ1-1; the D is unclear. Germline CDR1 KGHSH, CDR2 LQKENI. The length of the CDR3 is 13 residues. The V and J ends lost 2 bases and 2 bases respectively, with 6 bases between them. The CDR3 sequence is CASSPGENTEAFF. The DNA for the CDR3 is TGTGCCAGCTCACCAGGGGAAAACACTGAAGCTTTCTTT.

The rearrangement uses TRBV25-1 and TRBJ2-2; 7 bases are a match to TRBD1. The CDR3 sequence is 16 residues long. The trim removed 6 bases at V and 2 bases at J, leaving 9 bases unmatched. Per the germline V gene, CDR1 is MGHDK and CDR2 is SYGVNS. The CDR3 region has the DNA TGTGCCAGCAGGCCACCGGGACAGACCAACACCGGGGAGCTGTTTTTT. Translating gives CASRPPGQTNTGELFF.

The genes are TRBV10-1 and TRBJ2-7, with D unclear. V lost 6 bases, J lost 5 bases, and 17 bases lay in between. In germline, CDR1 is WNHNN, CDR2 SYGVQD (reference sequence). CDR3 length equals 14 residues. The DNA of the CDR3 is TGCGCCAGCAGCTTAAACCCCGACGGCGACGAGCAGTACTTC. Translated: CASSLNPDGDEQYF.

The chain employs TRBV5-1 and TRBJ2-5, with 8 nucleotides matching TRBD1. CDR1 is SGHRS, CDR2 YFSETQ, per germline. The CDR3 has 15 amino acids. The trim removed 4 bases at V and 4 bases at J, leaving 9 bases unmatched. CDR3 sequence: CASSRNPGGGETQYF. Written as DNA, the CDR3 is TGCGCCAGCAGCCGGAACCCAGGGGGCGGAGAGACCCAGTACTTC.

The CDR3 nucleotides read TGTGCCAGCAGCTCTACTGACGGATCTACAGATACGCAGTATTTT. This encodes CASSSTDGSTDTQYF. This chain connects TRBV7-9 to TRBJ2-3; D ambiguous. Germline-derived CDR1 and CDR2 are SEHNR and FQNEAQ (reference sequence). Trimming pared 4 bases from V and 3 bases from J, leaving 14 bases between. The CDR3 length is 15 residues.

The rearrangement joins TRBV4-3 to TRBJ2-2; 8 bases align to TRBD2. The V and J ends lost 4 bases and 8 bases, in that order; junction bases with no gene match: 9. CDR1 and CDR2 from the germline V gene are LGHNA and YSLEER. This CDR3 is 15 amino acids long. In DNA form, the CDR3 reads TGCGCCAGCAGCCTAAATATAGCGGGAATGGGGGAGCTGTTTTTT. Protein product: CASSLNIAGMGELFF.

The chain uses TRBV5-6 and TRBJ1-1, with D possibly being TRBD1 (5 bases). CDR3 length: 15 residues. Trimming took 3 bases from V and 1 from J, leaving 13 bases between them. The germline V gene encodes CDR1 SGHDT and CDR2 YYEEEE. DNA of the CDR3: TGTGCCAGCAGCTGGGGTGCGGGGGAGAACACTGAAGCTTTCTTT. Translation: CASSWGAGENTEAFF.